This T cell receptor (beta chain) was profiled in a study of T cell responses to AZD1222 COVID-19 vaccine. Study-wide context: It was second doses at about 4 or about 12 weeks that were pooled.

Study results and limitations: The study found Spike-specific TCR breadth and depth rose after two AZD1222 doses. Repertoire samples came only from after the peak T cell response.

Clones were read by immunoSEQ multiplex PCR, and TCRdb kept only the in-frame ones, dropping some. The sample has 90,000 to 120,000 clones; around 92% are singletons. The CDR3 extends over 17 amino acids. In germline, CDR1 is KGHSH, CDR2 LQKENI. The V and J ends lost 4 bases and 0 bases respectively, with 13 bases between them. Note on this clone: The antigen is not known.

J is TRBJ2-6 and V is TRBV18; TRBD2 might be the D (6 bases). The source is an adult in good health. The specimen was peripheral blood, collected on day 0 of AZD1222 vaccination. In nucleotides, the CDR3 is TGTGCCAGCTCACTCCTGGACGGGAGCTCTGGGGCCAACGTCCTGACTTTC. The encoded protein is CASSLLDGSSGANVLTF.